The T cell receptor (beta chain) described here comes from a study of cytomegalovirus exposure and HLA in healthy donors. Trimming removed 2 bases from V and 1 base from J, with 9 bases in between. Germline loops: CDR1 LGHNA, CDR2 YSLEER. There are 14 residues in the CDR3. Donors were nominally healthy when sampled, though unrecorded immune exposures were likely. Primers: 60 Vbeta forward and 13 Jbeta reverse. Profiling relied on immunoSEQ multiplex PCR, and the TCRdb table lists in-frame clones only, not all of them. Of approximately 150,000 clones detected, about three quarters appear once; the ten largest clones hold about 0.66%. In regard to this clone: Its specificity is unknown.

Broader study findings: Segments of the TCR beta V type were, in most cases, productive about 90% or about 30% of the time in an earlier analysis. The records held CMV serostatus as the only immune exposure information. Later analysis suggested most CMV-associated TCR beta chains were HLA-restricted.

The specimen sequenced was PBMCs. This receptor was obtained from a male donor in good health and CMV-seronegative. This chain joins TRBV4-3 and TRBJ2-7; D unresolved. The CDR3 sequence: CASSQYTSSYEQYF. In nucleotides, the CDR3 is TGCGCCAGCAGCCAATACACAAGTTCCTACGAGCAGTACTTC.